This T cell receptor beta chain was identified in a study of T cell changes during pregnancy in multiple sclerosis. CDR3 size: 13 residues. Germline V lookup: CDR1 MNHNS, CDR2 SASEGT. V shed 5 bases and J 5 bases; nucleotides not matched to a gene: 3. TCRdb keeps only in-frame clones here, not all; method: immunoSEQ multiplex PCR. This sample has 65,000 or so clones, with about nine tenths found just once. This TCR was sampled from a female donor in good health, enrolled as a control in a pregnancy study. Sample: peripheral blood, taken in the second trimester of pregnancy. V usage is TRBV6-1 and J usage is TRBJ2-7; 10 bases agree with TRBD1. The CDR3 sequence is CASSLTGGNEQYF. The CDR3 DNA follows: TGTGCCAGCAGTTTGACAGGGGGCAACGAGCAGTACTTC.